This T cell receptor beta chain was recovered during a study of beta chain features in type 1 diabetes. Study findings and constraints: The study left unresolved whether HLA type influences TCRB rearrangement.

Comment on this clone: Its antigen is currently unknown.

The investigators reverse transcribed all of the isolated RNA, so they sequenced expressed TCRB transcripts. Naive, central memory and regulatory T cell samples came to a mean of around 3.5 million reads. The data were produced by immunoSEQ multiplex PCR, yet TCRdb's version contains in-frame clones alone and is incomplete. The sample yields 110,000 to 150,000 clones, about 9.1% seen once. Researchers reported sorting CD4+ naive, central memory, regulatory and stem cell-like memory cells via CD45RO/CCR7/CD25/CD127/CD95/CD27. Populations isolated by sorting all had purity greater than 98%. J gave up 4 bases and V 3 bases, and 15 bases lay outside the gene matches. There are 18 residues in the CDR3. Germline values: CDR1 PRHDT, CDR2 FYEKMQ (reference sequence).

The specimen sequenced was central memory CD4+ T cells from blood. V and J are TRBV13 and TRBJ2-3; 8 bases are a match to TRBD1. The TCR comes from a woman aged 40 to 55 in good health. CDR3: CASSFSTGTGKKADTQYF. CDR3 coding DNA: TGTGCCAGCAGCTTTAGTACGGGGACAGGCAAGAAGGCAGATACGCAGTATTTT.